This T cell receptor (beta chain) is from a study of blood T cell repertoires in COVID-19. Background on the study: Samples representing acute and convalescent COVID-19 were sourced from the United States, Italy and Spain.

The method was immunoSEQ multiplex PCR; TCRdb's version includes in-frame clones alone and lacks a portion of them. The profile shows around 94,000 clones, about 78% of them singletons. V trimming: 4 bases; J trimming: 7 bases; junction bases outside the gene matches: 9. The V gene's germline CDR1 is SGHRS and CDR2 YFSETQ. CDR3 size: 16 residues. This chain uses TRBV5-1 with TRBJ2-2; 11 bases map to TRBD2. This TCR was sampled from a man in his sixties with active or convalescent COVID-19. The sample taken for sequencing was peripheral blood. CDR3 DNA: TGCGCCAGCAGCGTCTCTAGCGGGAGGCCGGGCGGGGAGCTGTTTTTT. Protein sequence: CASSVSSGRPGGELFF.